The 17 T cell receptor beta chains given below trace back to one sample, sequenced in a study of Ad26.COV2.S vaccination and SARS-CoV-2 variants. Specified treatment: about 20 received Ad26.COV2.S at low or high dose, single or two shots; several received placebo; per-sample allocation not given. It was on day 63 after the first vaccine or placebo injection that samples were taken. Sequenced by immunoSEQ multiplex PCR; TCRdb stores in-frame clones only, minus some. The sample yields 350,000 to 450,000 clones, 83% seen once. The sample here was peripheral blood, taken in a trial of Ad26.COV2.S vaccine versus placebo. These receptor sequences come from a person aged 18-65 years who received the Ad26.COV2.S COVID-19 vaccine or a placebo.

This chain connects TRBV7-3 to TRBJ2-2, with 10 bases lining up with TRBD2. Germline CDR1 reads SGHTA; CDR2 reads FQGTGA. The CDR3 spans 16 residues. V shed 6 bases and J 7 bases; nucleotides not matched to a gene: 11. The CDR3 protein is CASRYASGGSYGELFF. The CDR3 DNA is TGTGCCAGCAGATACGCTAGCGGGGGCTCTTACGGGGAGCTGTTTTTT. Full variable domain (outside the CDR3, taken from reference TRBV7-3 and TRBJ2-2): GAGVSQTPSNKVTEKGKYVELRCDPISGHTALYWYRQSLGQGPEFLIYFQGTGAADDSGLPNDRFFAVRPEGSVSTLKIQRTERGDSAVYLCASRYASGGSYGELFFGEGSRLTVL.

V is TRBV6-5 and J is TRBJ2-2, with D possibly matching TRBD2 (7 bases). Trimming stripped 2 bases from V and 4 bases from J, with 14 bases between. Germline CDR1 is MNHEY and CDR2 is SVGAGI. The CDR3 runs 16 residues. For the CDR3, the DNA is TGTGCCAGCAGTTACGAGGGGGGGCCGGGCACCGGGGAGCTGTTTTTT. Protein: CASSYEGGPGTGELFF.

This sequence joins TRBV6-5 and TRBJ2-1, with 7 bases lining up with TRBD1. The V gene's germline CDR1 is MNHEY and CDR2 SVGAGI. The V segment lost 6 bases and the J segment 2 bases; nucleotides outside the gene matches: 7. The CDR3 length is 15 residues. The CDR3 region has the DNA TGTGCCAGCAGGGTAGGTGGGACAGCCTACAATGAGCAGTTCTTC. It translates to CASRVGGTAYNEQFF.

The chain has TRBV12-3 or TRBV12-4 and TRBJ2-5; D unclear. The V end lost 0 bases, the J end lost 0 bases, and 2 bases lay between the germline ends. The CDR3 extends over 13 amino acids. Written as DNA, the CDR3 is TGTGCCAGCAGTTTAGCGGACCAAGAGACCCAGTACTTC. Translating gives CASSLADQETQYF.

The gene calls are TRBV2 and TRBJ2-7; D is possibly TRBD1 or TRBD2 (5 bases each). V lost 8 bases, J lost 3 bases, and 11 bases lay in between. The CDR3 has 12 residues. Germline values: CDR1 SNHLY, CDR2 FYNNEI. The CDR3 DNA follows: TGTGCCAGCGGGACGCCTTTCTACGAGCAGTACTTC. Translating gives CASGTPFYEQYF.

The gene calls are TRBV3-1 (or the pseudogene TRBV3-2) and TRBJ2-4; the D gene is possibly TRBD2 (6 bases). The CDR3 consists of 16 residues. Germline CDR1 LGHDT, CDR2 YNNKEL (reference sequence). V was pared by 2 bases and J by 3 bases, with 14 bases between. The chain's CDR3 is CASSQIGGRYKNIQYF. CDR3 in DNA: TGTGCCAGCAGCCAAATTGGGGGGAGGTACAAAAACATTCAGTACTTC.

V is TRBV3-1 (or the pseudogene TRBV3-2) and J is TRBJ2-7; 10 bases fit TRBD2. CDR3 length: 15 residues. The germline V gene encodes CDR1 LGHDT and CDR2 YNNKEL (reference sequence). The J segment lost 2 bases and the V segment lost 3 bases, leaving 4 bases of the junction unmatched. CDR3 DNA sequence: TGTGCCAGCAGCCACACTAGCGGGGACCCCTACGAGCAGTACTTC. It codes for CASSHTSGDPYEQYF.

The chain joins TRBV4-1 to TRBJ1-1; no reliable D call. The CDR3 sequence is 15 residues long. Trimming cost V 4 bases and J 3 bases, with 15 bases left between them. CDR1 is MGHRA, CDR2 YSYEKL, per germline. CDR3 sequence (DNA): TGCGCCAGCAGCCCGCTAGGCGGCTGGGACACTGAAGCTTTCTTT. This sequence encodes CASSPLGGWDTEAFF.

In its sample, this clone was seen once. The V call is TRBV3-1 (or the pseudogene TRBV3-2), the J call TRBJ1-1; weak D call: TRBD1 (5 bases). This CDR3 has 12 residues. The germline gives CDR1 LGHDT, CDR2 YNNKEL (reference sequence). Trimming took 2 bases from V and 10 from J, leaving 11 bases between them. DNA of the CDR3: TGTGCCAGCAGCCAAAGCGCGGGGCGAGCTTTCTTT. This gives the protein CASSQSAGRAFF.

CDR3 bases: TGTGCCAGCAGCTTGAGTTGGGGGGCGGACTATGGCTACACCTTC. It is translated as CASSLSWGADYGYTF. V usage is TRBV7-8 and J usage is TRBJ1-2; a weak D match, TRBD1 (6 bases). Looked up from germline, CDR1 is SGHVS and CDR2 is FQNEAQ. The V end was cut by 3 bases, the J end by 3 bases, with 14 bases between. The CDR3 has 15 amino acids.

The V call is TRBV7-8, the J call TRBJ1-2; 7 positions match TRBD1. The CDR3 extends over 16 amino acids. Germline trimming cut 0 bases from V and 5 bases from J; bases unmatched to any gene: 9. Germline V gene lookup returns CDR1 SGHVS and CDR2 FQNEAQ. The CDR3: CASSLARYRGRYGYTF. As DNA, the CDR3 is TGTGCCAGCAGCTTAGCGCGGTACAGGGGTCGGTATGGCTACACCTTC.

This sequence joins TRBV18 and TRBJ1-1, with no clear D. With 6 bases removed from V and 4 bases from J, the gap between germline ends came to 27 bases. Germline-derived CDR1 and CDR2 are KGHSH and LQKENI. This CDR3 spans 18 amino acids. CDR3 DNA: TGTGCCAGCTCCAGGACGGGCAGCGAACTCTTAGGCGGCACTGAAGCTTTCTTT. Translating it yields CASSRTGSELLGGTEAFF.

The chain is built from TRBV4-3 and TRBJ2-3; 7 bases are shared with TRBD1. From germline, CDR1 is LGHNA and CDR2 YSLEER. V gave up 3 bases and J gave up 6 bases; unmatched junction bases: 15. The CDR3 contains 17 residues. The CDR3 is CASSHYSTGELRDTQYF. CDR3 nucleotide sequence: TGCGCCAGCAGCCATTATTCCACAGGGGAACTCAGGGATACGCAGTATTTT.

The rearrangement uses TRBV6-5 and TRBJ1-1, with unresolved D. V was pared by 5 bases and J by 7 bases, with 14 bases between. The germline V gene encodes CDR1 MNHEY and CDR2 SVGAGI. The CDR3 has 13 residues. The CDR3 here is CASSNNPTIEAFF. DNA for the CDR3: TGTGCCAGCAGTAACAACCCTACCATTGAAGCTTTCTTT.

The rearrangement joins TRBV18 to TRBJ2-7; D unclear. V lost 4 bases to trimming and J lost 6 bases, with 13 bases between them. CDR1 is KGHSH, CDR2 LQKENI, per germline. This CDR3 is built from 13 residues. CDR3 protein: CASSLTTVPEQYF. Here the CDR3 DNA reads TGTGCCAGCTCACTCACCACGGTCCCCGAGCAGTACTTC.

V gene TRBV5-1 combines with J gene TRBJ2-3; the match to TRBD1 covers 7 bases. This CDR3 region has 14 residues. From germline, CDR1 is SGHRS and CDR2 YFSETQ. J lost 2 bases, V lost 6 bases, and 6 bases had no gene match. CDR3 protein: CASTSDRATDTQYF. The DNA for the CDR3 is TGCGCCAGCACCTCCGACAGGGCCACAGATACGCAGTATTTT.

The gene calls are TRBV19 and TRBJ2-5; possibly TRBD1 for D (5 bases). Germline lookup yields CDR1 LNHDA and CDR2 SQIVND (reference sequence). This CDR3 region has 15 residues. Trimming cost V 6 bases and J 4 bases, with 18 bases left between them. CDR3 loop: CASSPISRVGETQYF. CDR3 DNA: TGTGCCAGTAGCCCCATTAGCAGGGTGGGAGAGACCCAGTACTTC.